Listed below are T cell receptor beta chains from one sample, sequenced in a study of T cell changes during pregnancy in multiple sclerosis. Some clones are missing from TCRdb's copy, which holds only in-frame ones; the method was immunoSEQ multiplex PCR. The sample holds some 80,000 clones; more than 70% are singletons and the top ten take approximately 1%. The sequenced sample was peripheral blood, obtained in the first trimester of pregnancy. These receptors originate from a female donor in good health, enrolled as a control in a pregnancy study. The CDR3 runs from the conserved cysteine through the conserved F or W. Fields, in order: V gene, J gene, clone size, D gene, CDR3 protein, CDR3 DNA. The D gene is left open where the match is weak. Rows give clone size only sometimes, using once, few, many, or a class for an expanded clone.

V gene: TRBV11-2
J gene: TRBJ1-5
clone size: NA
D gene: TRBD1
CDR3 protein: CASSRDSYQPQHF
CDR3 DNA: TGTGCCAGCAGCCGGGACAGCTATCAGCCCCAGCATTTT

V gene: TRBV7-8
J gene: TRBJ1-3
clone size: once
D gene: NA
CDR3 protein: CASSRQEQAYSGNTIYF
CDR3 DNA: TGTGCCAGCAGCCGCCAAGAACAGGCTTACTCTGGAAACACCATATATTTT

V gene: TRBV2
J gene: TRBJ2-7
clone size: NA
D gene: TRBD2
CDR3 protein: CASSEMGLGADEQYF
CDR3 DNA: TGTGCCAGCAGTGAAATGGGACTAGGGGCCGACGAGCAGTACTTC

V gene: TRBV6-1
J gene: TRBJ1-4
clone size: many
D gene: TRBD1
CDR3 protein: CASRDRGTNEKLFF
CDR3 DNA: TGTGCCAGCAGGGACAGGGGAACTAATGAAAAACTGTTTTTT

V gene: TRBV10-3
J gene: TRBJ1-2
clone size: NA
D gene: TRBD1
CDR3 protein: CAIRPGTGDEGYTF
CDR3 DNA: TGTGCCATCAGGCCCGGGACAGGGGACGAGGGCTACACCTTC

V gene: TRBV6-6
J gene: TRBJ1-2
clone size: NA
D gene: NA
CDR3 protein: CASSNTAQTYGYTF
CDR3 DNA: TGTGCCAGCAGTAATACTGCTCAAACGTATGGCTACACCTTC

V gene: TRBV6-5
J gene: TRBJ1-1
clone size: NA
D gene: TRBD1
CDR3 protein: CASSYSGTDNTEAFF
CDR3 DNA: TGTGCCAGCAGTTACTCCGGGACAGATAACACTGAAGCTTTCTTT

V gene: TRBV30
J gene: TRBJ1-2
clone size: NA
D gene: NA
CDR3 protein: CAWSVGTDNYGYTF
CDR3 DNA: TGTGCCTGGAGTGTAGGGACTGACAACTATGGCTACACCTTC

V gene: TRBV5-1
J gene: TRBJ1-4
clone size: NA
D gene: NA
CDR3 protein: CASSSPMMTERISNEKLFF
CDR3 DNA: TGCGCCAGCAGCTCCCCTATGATGACAGAAAGGATTTCTAATGAAAAACTGTTTTTT

V gene: TRBV5-6
J gene: TRBJ1-1
clone size: NA
D gene: NA
CDR3 protein: CASSFEAEAFF
CDR3 DNA: TGTGCCAGCAGCTTTGAGGCTGAAGCTTTCTTT

V gene: TRBV27
J gene: TRBJ1-2
clone size: few
D gene: TRBD1
CDR3 protein: CASKGTGNYGYTF
CDR3 DNA: TGTGCCAGCAAAGGGACAGGGAACTATGGCTACACCTTC

V gene: TRBV12-5
J gene: TRBJ2-2
clone size: once
D gene: NA
CDR3 protein: CASGPGTTNTGELFF
CDR3 DNA: TGTGCTAGTGGACCCGGGACAACGAACACCGGGGAGCTGTTTTTT

V gene: TRBV28
J gene: TRBJ1-2
clone size: NA
D gene: NA
CDR3 protein: CASSSTVNYGYTF
CDR3 DNA: TGTGCCAGCAGCTCCACAGTTAACTATGGCTACACCTTC

V gene: TRBV5-1
J gene: TRBJ2-7
clone size: NA
D gene: NA
CDR3 protein: CASSLDAGGPYEQYF
CDR3 DNA: TGCGCCAGCAGCTTGGATGCAGGAGGGCCCTACGAGCAGTACTTC

V gene: TRBV19
J gene: TRBJ1-2
clone size: NA
D gene: TRBD1
CDR3 protein: CASSVTGVWGYGYTF
CDR3 DNA: TGTGCCAGTAGTGTTACAGGGGTCTGGGGCTATGGCTACACCTTC

V gene: TRBV7-2
J gene: TRBJ2-4
clone size: NA
D gene: NA
CDR3 protein: CASRFTGGAKNIQYF
CDR3 DNA: TGTGCCAGCAGATTTACAGGCGGAGCCAAAAACATTCAGTACTTC

V gene: TRBV7-2
J gene: TRBJ1-4
clone size: NA
D gene: NA
CDR3 protein: CASSGTTNEKLFF
CDR3 DNA: TGTGCCAGTTCAGGGACAACTAATGAAAAACTGTTTTTT

V gene: TRBV18
J gene: TRBJ1-2
clone size: NA
D gene: NA
CDR3 protein: CASSPGGLYGYTF
CDR3 DNA: TGTGCCAGCTCACCCGGGGGTCTCTATGGCTACACCTTC

V gene: TRBV6-5
J gene: TRBJ2-7
clone size: NA
D gene: TRBD2
CDR3 protein: CASSSFSGSSYEQYF
CDR3 DNA: TGTGCCAGCAGTTCCTTCAGCGGGAGCTCCTACGAGCAGTACTTC

V gene: TRBV15
J gene: TRBJ1-4
clone size: NA
D gene: TRBD1
CDR3 protein: CATSGMGQTLNEKLFF
CDR3 DNA: TGTGCCACCAGCGGCATGGGACAGACACTTAATGAAAAACTGTTTTTT

V gene: TRBV10-3
J gene: TRBJ2-3
clone size: NA
D gene: TRBD2
CDR3 protein: CAISELERETDTQYF
CDR3 DNA: TGTGCCATCAGTGAGCTAGAGCGGGAAACAGATACGCAGTATTTT

V gene: TRBV27
J gene: TRBJ1-2
clone size: few
D gene: TRBD1
CDR3 protein: CASSSPGQGYGYTF
CDR3 DNA: TGTGCCAGCAGTTCCCCGGGACAGGGGTATGGCTACACCTTC

V gene: TRBV19
J gene: TRBJ1-1
clone size: few
D gene: TRBD1
CDR3 protein: CASSRTGGKNTEAFF
CDR3 DNA: TGTGCCAGTAGCCGGACAGGGGGTAAAAACACTGAAGCTTTCTTT

V gene: TRBV11-2
J gene: TRBJ1-6
clone size: NA
D gene: TRBD1
CDR3 protein: CASSLVDQGAGNSPLHF
CDR3 DNA: TGTGCCAGCAGCTTAGTAGACCAGGGGGCCGGGAATTCACCCCTCCACTTT

V gene: TRBV11-2
J gene: TRBJ1-4
clone size: NA
D gene: TRBD1
CDR3 protein: CASSLGTGFPNEKLFF
CDR3 DNA: TGTGCCAGCAGCTTAGGGACAGGGTTCCCTAATGAAAAACTGTTTTTT

V gene: TRBV6-5
J gene: TRBJ1-2
clone size: NA
D gene: TRBD1
CDR3 protein: CASTLRQGPNYGYTF
CDR3 DNA: TGTGCCAGCACCCTAAGACAGGGTCCTAACTATGGCTACACCTTC

V gene: TRBV4-2
J gene: TRBJ2-1
clone size: NA
D gene: TRBD2
CDR3 protein: CASSQDGGGREQFF
CDR3 DNA: TGTGCCAGCAGCCAAGATGGGGGGGGTAGGGAGCAGTTCTTC

V gene: TRBV25-1
J gene: TRBJ1-3
clone size: NA
D gene: NA
CDR3 protein: CASSGQGNTIYF
CDR3 DNA: TGTGCCAGCAGTGGACAGGGAAACACCATATATTTT

V gene: TRBV4-3
J gene: TRBJ2-3
clone size: NA
D gene: TRBD2
CDR3 protein: CASSQGSGRPDTQYF
CDR3 DNA: TGCGCCAGCAGCCAGGGTAGCGGGAGGCCAGATACGCAGTATTTT

V gene: TRBV7-9
J gene: TRBJ1-3
clone size: NA
D gene: TRBD1
CDR3 protein: CASRVRGPGNTIYF
CDR3 DNA: TGTGCCAGCAGGGTCAGGGGGCCTGGAAACACCATATATTTT